The T cell receptor (beta chain) under discussion was sequenced for a study of control samples from healthy donors and cancer patients. Profiled with immunoSEQ multiplex PCR; TCRdb holds only in-frame clones, not every one. The data contain 120,000 to 150,000 clones, 80% to 95% of them singletons. The CDR3 is 15 amino acids. Between the trimmed V and J ends, which lost 0 bases and 3 bases, there was a span of 10 bases. The V gene's germline CDR1 is KGHSH and CDR2 LQKENI. The chain recombines TRBV18 with TRBJ2-3, with D tentatively TRBD2 (6 bases). The sample was blood. The clonotype originates from a man between 18 and 29 years old in good health. Written as DNA, the CDR3 is TGTGCCAGCTCACCACCCCCGGGGACTACAGATACGCAGTATTTT. Protein: CASSPPPGTTDTQYF.